These 31 T cell receptor beta chains were sequenced from one sample in a study of Ad26.COV2.S vaccination and SARS-CoV-2 variants listed by TCRdb under 2021. The method was the immunoSEQ multiplex PCR assay. TCRdb mirrors the immuneACCESS table, restricted to in-frame sequences. Some clones are absent from its copies; in checked studies, under half trace to an unresolved V gene, and the reason for the others is unknown. The sample table contains about 350,000 clones; only one count was recorded for less than 90% of them. The ten biggest clones cover about 11% of the sample. The treatment or condition label of this sample denotes: 15 to 20 received Ad26.COV2.S at low or high dose, single or two shots; roughly five received placebo; per-sample allocation not given. For vaccine and placebo recipients, the sequenced repertoires came from samples collected on day 63 after the first injection. The sequenced sample was peripheral blood, obtained in a trial of Ad26.COV2.S vaccine versus placebo. These receptors originate from a person between 18 and 65 years old who received the Ad26.COV2.S COVID-19 vaccine or a placebo.

The V and J genes are TRBV24-1 and TRBJ2-1; D is possibly TRBD1 or TRBD2 (5 bases each). Germline-derived CDR1 and CDR2 are KGHDR and SFDVKD. Between the trimmed V and J ends, which lost 3 bases and 7 bases, there was a span of 12 bases. The CDR3 has 14 residues. The CDR3 spells CATSDGVGDNEQFF. Here the CDR3 DNA reads TGTGCCACCAGTGATGGGGTGGGGGATAATGAGCAGTTCTTC.

This chain uses TRBV7-6 with TRBJ1-1; D is perhaps TRBD1 (5 bases). Germline V lookup: CDR1 SGHVS, CDR2 FNYEAQ. The CDR3 runs to 15 residues. V lost 2 bases and J lost 1, with 11 bases in between. CDR3 residues: CASSLNAGSNTEAFF. The CDR3 nucleotides read TGTGCCAGCAGCTTAAATGCAGGGTCGAACACTGAAGCTTTCTTT. Supplemented by reference TRBV7-6 and TRBJ1-1, the full variable domain reads GAGVSQSPRYKVTKRGQDVALRCDPISGHVSLYWYRQALGQGPEFLTYFNYEAQQDKSGLPNDRFSAERPEGSISTLTIQRTEQRDSAMYRCASSLNAGSNTEAFFGQGTRLTVV.

The rearrangement links TRBV29-1 to TRBJ2-1; 8 bases align to TRBD1. After removal of 6 bases from V and 3 bases from J, the junction contained 7 bases not matched to a gene. This CDR3 has 14 residues. The germline V gene encodes CDR1 SQVTM and CDR2 ANQGSEA. CDR3 loop: CSVDGQGDYNEQFF. The CDR3 nucleotides read TGCAGCGTAGACGGACAGGGTGACTACAATGAGCAGTTCTTC.

In regard to this clone: Other nucleotide sequences from this sample produce the same CDR3. The CDR3 region is CASSLGQLNEKLFF. DNA of the CDR3: TGTGCCAGCAGCTTAGGGCAGCTTAATGAAAAACTGTTTTTT. The genes are TRBV7-9 and TRBJ1-4, with D unclear. V was trimmed by 1 base and J by 4 bases, leaving 7 bases between them. The germline CDR1 and CDR2 sequences are SEHNR and FQNEAQ (reference sequence). This CDR3 is built from 14 residues.

The CDR3 loop is CASSPLSRPANNEQFF. CDR3 bases: TGTGCCAGCAGCCCCCTCTCTAGGCCGGCCAACAATGAGCAGTTCTTC. The J gene is TRBJ2-1, the V gene TRBV3-1 (or the pseudogene TRBV3-2); D unclear. Germline-derived CDR1 and CDR2 are LGHDT and YNNKEL (reference sequence). Deletions cut 4 bases from V and 5 bases from J, with 18 bases between. The CDR3 covers 16 residues.

This CDR3 reads CASSPRGRQGRGNTIYF. The CDR3 nucleotides are TGTGCCAGCAGCCCGAGAGGGAGACAGGGAAGAGGAAACACCATATATTTT. The gene calls are TRBV7-8 and TRBJ1-3, with 7 nucleotides matching TRBD1. The germline gives CDR1 SGHVS, CDR2 FQNEAQ. Trimming removed 5 bases from V and 4 bases from J; junction bases left unmatched: 14. This CDR3 has 17 residues. The complete variable domain, with remaining parts taken from reference TRBV7-8 and TRBJ1-3, reads GAGVSQSPRYKVAKRGQDVALRCDPISGHVSLFWYQQALGQGPEFLTYFQNEAQLDKSGLPSDRFFAERPEGSVSTLKIQRTQQEDSAVYLCASSPRGRQGRGNTIYFGEGSWLTVV.

The chain couples TRBV5-4 to TRBJ2-2; D remains unclear. V was cut by 0 bases and J by 5 bases, with 5 bases left in between. This CDR3 spans 13 amino acids. The V gene's germline CDR1 is SGHNT and CDR2 YYREEE (reference sequence). The DNA of the CDR3 is TGTGCCAGCAGCTTGGAGCAGACCGGGGAGCTGTTTTTT. Its protein product is CASSLEQTGELFF.

The chain uses TRBV2 and TRBJ2-4, with D tentatively TRBD1 (5 bases). The V gene lost 7 bases and the J gene lost 6 bases, with 13 bases spanning the gap. CDR1 SNHLY and CDR2 FYNNEI come from the germline V gene. The CDR3 runs to 13 residues. Written as DNA, the CDR3 is TGTGCCAGCAAAGGCAGGGTGTTAAACATTCAGTACTTC. Its translation: CASKGRVLNIQYF.

This rearrangement joins TRBV3-1 (or the pseudogene TRBV3-2) to TRBJ2-3; 9 bases map to TRBD2. Germline V gives CDR1 LGHDT, CDR2 YNNKEL (reference sequence). V lost 0 bases and J lost 7; bases outside the gene matches: 8. CDR3 size: 16 residues. CDR3 protein: CASSQESALAGNTQYF. Written as DNA, the CDR3 is TGTGCCAGCAGCCAAGAATCGGCGCTAGCGGGAAATACGCAGTATTTT.

The table lists this clone with a few counts. The chain combines TRBV28 with TRBJ2-7, with D possibly being TRBD1 (8 bases). Looked up from germline, CDR1 is MDHEN and CDR2 is SYDVKM. CDR3 length: 14 amino acids. V dropped 6 bases and J dropped 4 bases, with 16 bases sitting between them. The chain's CDR3 is CASRRGQGGYEQYF. CDR3 sequence (DNA): TGTGCCAGCAGACGCGGACAGGGAGGGTACGAGCAGTACTTC. Based on the CDR3 plus reference TRBV28 and TRBJ2-7, the full variable domain is DVKVTQSSRYLVKRTGEKVFLECVQDMDHENMFWYRQDPGLGLRLIYFSYDVKMKEKGDIPEGYSVSREKKERFSLILESASTNQTSMYLCASRRGQGGYEQYFGPGTRLTVT.

This chain joins TRBV27 and TRBJ2-5; D ambiguous. The V gene lost 8 bases and the J gene lost 2 bases, with 9 bases spanning the gap. This CDR3 comprises 12 residues. Germline CDR1 is MNHEY and CDR2 is SMNVEV (reference sequence). The CDR3 DNA sequence: TGTGCCAGCGGGTATAGACAAGAGACCCAGTACTTC. Residues: CASGYRQETQYF.

The chain is built from TRBV28 and TRBJ2-2; 7 bases map to TRBD2. Germline lookup yields CDR1 MDHEN and CDR2 SYDVKM. The CDR3 length is 17 residues. The J segment lost 1 base and the V segment lost 6 bases, leaving 11 bases of the junction unmatched. CDR3 amino acids: CASSPPMGTKNTGELFF. For the CDR3, the DNA is TGTGCCAGCAGCCCTCCCATGGGGACTAAGAACACCGGGGAGCTGTTTTTT.

For this clone: The junction and the germline gene differ at one end; a read error may be behind it. Other nucleotide sequences from this sample produce the same CDR3. The chain carries TRBV7-8 and TRBJ2-7, with a weak D call TRBD1 (7 bases). The CDR3 has 15 residues. Germline CDR1 reads SGHVS; CDR2 reads FQNEAQ. The CDR3: CASSVVRDRPYEQYF. DNA of the CDR3: TGTGCCAGCAGCGTCGTGCGGGACAGACCCTACGAACAGTACTTC.

The CDR3 reads CASTPGQVPTEAFF. For the CDR3, the DNA is TGTGCCAGCACCCCGGGCCAAGTTCCCACTGAAGCTTTCTTT. J is TRBJ1-1 and V is TRBV28, with D unresolved. The CDR3 spans 14 residues. V lost 7 bases, J lost 4 bases, and 16 bases lay in between. From germline, CDR1 is MDHEN and CDR2 SYDVKM. Filled out from reference TRBV28 and TRBJ1-1, the complete variable domain reads DVKVTQSSRYLVKRTGEKVFLECVQDMDHENMFWYRQDPGLGLRLIYFSYDVKMKEKGDIPEGYSVSREKKERFSLILESASTNQTSMYLCASTPGQVPTEAFFGQGTRLTVV.

This chain uses TRBV25-1 with TRBJ2-7; 11 bases map to TRBD2. CDR3 length: 15 residues. Looked up from germline, CDR1 is MGHDK and CDR2 is SYGVNS. Losses at the gene ends were 2 bases for V and 0 bases for J; bases not matched to a gene: 0. The CDR3 spells CASSEGLAGSYEQYF. DNA of the CDR3: TGTGCCAGCAGTGAAGGACTAGCGGGCTCCTACGAGCAGTACTTC.

As DNA, the CDR3 is TGCGCCAGCAGCCAAGAGGGACTAGCGGCGAACACCGGGGAGCTGTTTTTT. As protein: CASSQEGLAANTGELFF. The chain carries TRBV4-3 and TRBJ2-2; 11 nucleotides align to TRBD2. In germline, CDR1 is LGHNA, CDR2 YSLEER. V trimming: 0 bases; J trimming: 0 bases; junction bases outside the gene matches: 0. The CDR3 is 17 amino acids.

This chain connects TRBV5-5 to TRBJ2-1; 7 bases map to TRBD2. The CDR3 length is 16 residues. V lost 1 base to trimming and J lost 2 bases; unmatched junction nucleotides: 6. The germline V gene has CDR1 SGHKS and CDR2 YYEKEE (reference sequence). The CDR3, as DNA: TGTGCCAGCAGCTTGCGGGCGGGGGAGCCCTACAATGAGCAGTTCTTC. Encoded protein: CASSLRAGEPYNEQFF. Drawing the rest from reference TRBV5-5 and TRBJ2-1, the complete variable domain is DAGVTQSPTHLIKTRGQQVTLRCSPISGHKSVSWYQQVLGQGPQFIFQYYEKEERGRGNFPDRFSARQFPNYSSELNVNALLLGDSALYLCASSLRAGEPYNEQFFGPGTRLTVL.

The chain is built from TRBV3-1 (or the pseudogene TRBV3-2) and TRBJ2-3; D ambiguous. V was cut by 6 bases and J by 1 base, with 11 bases left in between. The germline V gene encodes CDR1 LGHDT and CDR2 YNNKEL (reference sequence). The CDR3 totals 14 residues. CDR3 in amino acids: CASSPRVGTDTQYF. The CDR3 coding sequence is TGTGCCAGCAGTCCTCGGGTGGGCACAGATACGCAGTATTTT.

This clone qualifies as medium-sized. This chain joins TRBV27 and TRBJ2-7; weak D call: TRBD1 (6 bases). Between the trimmed V and J ends, which lost 8 bases and 0 bases, there was a span of 23 bases. Germline values: CDR1 MNHEY, CDR2 SMNVEV (reference sequence). The CDR3 is 17 amino acids. The CDR3 region has the DNA TGTGCCAGCGGTTCACTCACCCACAGGGTTAGCTCCTACGAGCAGTACTTC. It is translated as CASGSLTHRVSSYEQYF.

The chain has TRBV14 and TRBJ2-7; the match to TRBD1 covers 11 bases. Germline CDR1 is SGHDN and CDR2 is FVKESK. J was trimmed by 3 bases and V by 3 bases; bases with no gene match: 1. This CDR3 comprises 14 residues. The CDR3 here is CASSQGQGGYEQYF. The CDR3 coding sequence is TGTGCCAGCAGCCAGGGACAGGGGGGCTACGAGCAGTACTTC.

J is TRBJ2-7 and V is TRBV27; the D call may be TRBD1 or TRBD2 (6 bases each). The length of the CDR3 is 14 residues. CDR1 is MNHEY and CDR2 is SMNVEV in the germline V gene (reference sequence). Between the trimmed V and J ends, which lost 3 bases and 6 bases, there was a span of 15 bases. The CDR3 DNA is TGTGCCAGCAGTTTCGGGGGCATGTTGAGCGAGCAGTACTTC. Its translation: CASSFGGMLSEQYF.

This clone has a handful of counts. J is TRBJ2-6 and V is TRBV28, with TRBD2 matching over 8 bases. V lost 5 bases, J lost 0 bases, and 6 bases stayed unmatched. The length of the CDR3 is 17 residues. The V gene's germline CDR1 is MDHEN and CDR2 SYDVKM. The CDR3 bases are TGTGCCAGCAGTCCTCGGGAGGGTGGCTCTGGGGCCAACGTCCTGACTTTC. Protein: CASSPREGGSGANVLTF. The full variable domain, rest sourced from reference TRBV28 and TRBJ2-6, is DVKVTQSSRYLVKRTGEKVFLECVQDMDHENMFWYRQDPGLGLRLIYFSYDVKMKEKGDIPEGYSVSREKKERFSLILESASTNQTSMYLCASSPREGGSGANVLTFGAGSRLTVL.

The V and J genes are TRBV4-3 and TRBJ1-1; D call uncertain. Germline lookup yields CDR1 LGHNA and CDR2 YSLEER. The length of the CDR3 is 13 residues. The V end lost 0 bases, the J end lost 9 bases, and 11 bases lay between the germline ends. CDR3 sequence reads: CASSQERVLKAFF. In DNA, the CDR3 is TGCGCCAGCAGCCAAGAGCGGGTCCTCAAAGCTTTCTTT.

This clone was observed once. The chain joins TRBV28 to TRBJ2-1; 10 positions agree with TRBD1. After removal of 5 bases from V and 7 bases from J, the junction contained 8 bases not matched to a gene. Looked up from germline, CDR1 is MDHEN and CDR2 is SYDVKM. The CDR3 totals 15 residues. CDR3 in amino acids: CASSPGQGPYNEQFF. The CDR3 DNA reads TGTGCCAGCAGTCCGGGACAGGGGCCTTATAATGAGCAGTTCTTC.

The chain employs TRBV10-3 and TRBJ2-2; D is unresolved. The CDR3 spans 14 residues. Germline-derived CDR1 and CDR2 are ENHRY and SYGVKD. V lost 7 bases, J lost 1 base, and 10 bases lay in between. CDR3 in amino acids: CAITGTLNTGELFF. In nucleotides, the CDR3 is TGTGCCATCACTGGCACATTGAACACCGGGGAGCTGTTTTTT.

V is TRBV19 and J is TRBJ2-1, with TRBD2 matching over 8 bases. J gave up 0 bases and V 3 bases, and 10 bases lay outside the gene matches. This CDR3 spans 18 amino acids. The germline V gene has CDR1 LNHDA and CDR2 SQIVND (reference sequence). CDR3 loop: CASSMVISGRSSYNEQFF. The CDR3 DNA sequence: TGTGCCAGTAGTATGGTTATCAGCGGGAGAAGCTCCTACAATGAGCAGTTCTTC.

The chain is built from TRBV5-6 and TRBJ2-5, with a tentative D call TRBD2 (5 bases). Germline V CDR1 and CDR2: SGHDT, YYEEEE. The CDR3 is made up of 14 amino acids. The V gene lost 6 bases and the J gene lost 5 bases, with 17 bases spanning the gap. This CDR3 reads CASTRGQVGETQYF. The CDR3 DNA sequence: TGTGCCAGCACCCGGGGTCAGGTCGGGGAGACCCAGTACTTC. The complete variable domain, with remaining parts taken from reference TRBV5-6 and TRBJ2-5, reads DAGVTQSPTHLIKTRGQQVTLRCSPKSGHDTVSWYQQALGQGPQFIFQYYEEEERQRGNFPDRFSGHQFPNYSSELNVNALLLGDSALYLCASTRGQVGETQYFGPGTRLLVL.

The chain joins TRBV4-2 to TRBJ1-2; D may be TRBD1 (5 bases). CDR3 length: 14 amino acids. Germline values: CDR1 LGHNA, CDR2 YNFKEQ. Trimming removed 7 bases from V and 7 bases from J, with 19 bases in between. CDR3 sequence (DNA): TGTGCCAGCACCCAGAAGGGGATGAATGGTGGCTACACCTTC. Residues: CASTQKGMNGGYTF.

The gene calls are TRBV3-1 (or the pseudogene TRBV3-2) and TRBJ1-4, with a possible D match to TRBD1 (5 bases). The CDR3 has 13 amino acids. V lost 8 bases, J lost 8 bases, and 15 bases lay in between. The germline CDR1 and CDR2 sequences are LGHDT and YNNKEL (reference sequence). The CDR3 sequence: CASATGGGEKLFF. The CDR3 DNA reads TGTGCCAGCGCCACGGGGGGAGGAGAAAAACTGTTTTTT.

The chain carries TRBV24-1 and TRBJ2-5; TRBD2 matches 7 bases. Germline trimming cut 4 bases from V and 2 bases from J; bases unmatched to any gene: 6. The germline CDR1 and CDR2 sequences are KGHDR and SFDVKD. The CDR3 extends over 15 amino acids. The CDR3 sequence: CATSDLGGLQETQYF. Here the CDR3 DNA reads TGTGCCACCAGTGACCTGGGAGGGCTGCAAGAGACCCAGTACTTC.

The chain employs TRBV5-4 and TRBJ2-5, with TRBD1 identical over 11 bases. This CDR3 region has 16 residues. J gave up 5 bases and V 5 bases, and 11 bases lay outside the gene matches. CDR1 is SGHNT, CDR2 YYREEE, per germline (reference sequence). In DNA, the CDR3 is TGTGCCAGCAGACCCGGACAGGGGGCGATTGCGGAGACCCAGTACTTC. This sequence encodes CASRPGQGAIAETQYF.